This T cell receptor (beta chain) was found in a study of beta chain features in type 1 diabetes. Overall study findings and caveats: Sequencing used cDNA, and cells with high TCR expression could therefore be over-represented.

It was via CD45RO/CCR7/CD25/CD127/CD95/CD27 that CD4+ naive, central memory, regulatory and stem cell-like memory cells were sorted. The germline V gene has CDR1 GTSNPN and CDR2 SVGIG (reference sequence). The CDR3 contains 13 residues. Trimming removed 0 bases from V and 7 bases from J; junction bases left unmatched: 5. Since all of the isolated RNA was reverse transcribed, expressed TCRB transcripts were what got sequenced. Only in-frame clones appear in the TCRdb table, and some are missing; sequencing was by immunoSEQ multiplex PCR. The repertoire holds 200,000 to 250,000 clones, with 25% to 30% as singletons. To note about this clone: Its antigen is as yet unknown.

The gene calls are TRBV30 and TRBJ1-1, with TRBD1 matching 7 bases. The clonotype comes from a man aged 25 to 45 in good health. The sequencing sample was made of central memory CD4+ T cells from blood. The chain's CDR3 is CAWSVQGTDEAFF. CDR3 bases: TGTGCCTGGAGTGTACAGGGGACGGATGAAGCTTTCTTT.